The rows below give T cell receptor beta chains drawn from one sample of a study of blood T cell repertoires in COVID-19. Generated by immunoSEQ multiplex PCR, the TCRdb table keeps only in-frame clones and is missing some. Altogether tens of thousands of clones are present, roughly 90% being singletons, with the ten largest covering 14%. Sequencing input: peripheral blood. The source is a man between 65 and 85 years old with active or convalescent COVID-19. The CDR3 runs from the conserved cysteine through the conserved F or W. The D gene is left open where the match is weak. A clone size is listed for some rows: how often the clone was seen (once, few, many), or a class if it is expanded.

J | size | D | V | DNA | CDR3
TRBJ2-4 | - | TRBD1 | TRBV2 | TGTGCCAGCAGTGAAGGACAGGGCCCTTTAAACATTCAGTACTTC | CASSEGQGPLNIQYF
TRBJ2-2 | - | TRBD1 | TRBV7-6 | TGTGCCAGTACCGATAGGGGGCGGAGCGGGGAGCTGTTTTTT | CASTDRGRSGELFF
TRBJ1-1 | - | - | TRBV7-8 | TGTGCCAGCAGGTCAACCCCCACGGGAACTGAAGCTTTCTTT | CASRSTPTGTEAFF
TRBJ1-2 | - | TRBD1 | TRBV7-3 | TGTGCCAGCAGCACTCGGACAGGGGATGGCTACACCTTC | CASSTRTGDGYTF
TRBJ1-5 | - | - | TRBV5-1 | TGCGCCAGCAGCTTATCCCCAGGGGTAGTACAGCCCCAGCATTTT | CASSLSPGVVQPQHF
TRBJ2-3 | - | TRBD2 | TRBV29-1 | TGCAGCTTAATAGCGGGAGGGACAGATACGCAGTATTTT | CSLIAGGTDTQYF
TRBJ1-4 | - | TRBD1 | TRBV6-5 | TGTGCCAGCAGTTACTCCTTGGGACAGGGAAATGAAAAACTGTTTTTT | CASSYSLGQGNEKLFF
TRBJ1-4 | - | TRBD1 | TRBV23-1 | TGCGCCAGCAGTCCCCGGACAGGGAGAAATGAAAAACTGTTTTTT | CASSPRTGRNEKLFF
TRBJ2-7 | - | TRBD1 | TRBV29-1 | TGCAGCGTCCGACAGGGCTCCTACGAGCAGTACTTC | CSVRQGSYEQYF
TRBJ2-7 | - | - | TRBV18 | TGTGCCAGCTCACCATTTTTGCGGGAACCAGGAAGCGAGCAGTACTTC | CASSPFLREPGSEQYF
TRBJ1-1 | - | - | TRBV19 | TGTGCCAGTAGTTCCCGAGGTGGAAACACTGAAGCTTTCTTT | CASSSRGGNTEAFF
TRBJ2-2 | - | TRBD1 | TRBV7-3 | TGTGCCAGCAGCTTAGAGACAGGGGGACGCGGGGAGCTGTTTTTT | CASSLETGGRGELFF
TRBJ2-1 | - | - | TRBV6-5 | TGTGCCAGCCAGGGCGGGGCGAGCTCCTACAATGAGCAGTTCTTC | CASQGGASSYNEQFF
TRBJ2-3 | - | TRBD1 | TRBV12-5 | TGTGCTAGTGGTTTCGGGACAGGATCGAAACCTAGCACAGATCCGCAGTATTTT | CASGFGTGSKPSTDPQYF
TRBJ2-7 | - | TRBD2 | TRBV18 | TGTGCCAGCTCACTTGGGACTAGCGGGAGTGCCCCCTACGAGCAGTACTTC | CASSLGTSGSAPYEQYF
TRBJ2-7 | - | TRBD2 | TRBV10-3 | TGTGCCATCAGTGAGGGGGGTAGCGGGAATAGGTACGAGCAGTACTTC | CAISEGGSGNRYEQYF
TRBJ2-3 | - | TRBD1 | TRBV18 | TGTGCCAGCTCACCTACCCGGGACAGCGCATTAACAGATACGCAGTATTTT | CASSPTRDSALTDTQYF
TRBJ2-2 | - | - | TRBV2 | TGTGCCGGACTAAACACCGGGGAGCTGTTTTTT | CAGLNTGELFF
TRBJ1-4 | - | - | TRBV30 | TGTGCCTGGAGCCAATCGACTGGATCTAATGAAAAACTGTTTTTT | CAWSQSTGSNEKLFF
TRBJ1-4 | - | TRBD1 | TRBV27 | TGTGCCAGCAGTTTCTTCACCTGGACAGGGAAGCGGCCGGGTGAAAAACTGTTTTTT | CASSFFTWTGKRPGEKLFF
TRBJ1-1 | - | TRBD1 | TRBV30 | TGTGCCTGGAGCCCTCCTACCCGGGACAGTACTGAAGCTTTCTTT | CAWSPPTRDSTEAFF
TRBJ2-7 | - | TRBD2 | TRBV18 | TGTGCCAGCTCACCACAGGAACTAGCGGGAGGGCGTAGCGAGCAGTACTTC | CASSPQELAGGRSEQYF
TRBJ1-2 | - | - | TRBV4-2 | TGTGCCAGCAGCCAAGAGTTGGAGGGTGGCTACACCTTC | CASSQELEGGYTF
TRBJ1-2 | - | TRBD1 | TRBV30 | TGTGCCTGGAGTAAATCCCCCGGGACAGGGAGATTGAGTGGCTACACCTTC | CAWSKSPGTGRLSGYTF
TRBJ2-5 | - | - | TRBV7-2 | TGTGCCAGCAGCTTAGCCGGGATTCGGGAGACCCAGTACTTC | CASSLAGIRETQYF
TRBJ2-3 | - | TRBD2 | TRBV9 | TGTGCCAGCAGCTATGCGGGGGGGGCAGATACGCAGTATTTT | CASSYAGGADTQYF
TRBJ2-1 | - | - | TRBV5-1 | TGCGCCAGCAGCTGGTACGGGACAGAGCAGTTCTTC | CASSWYGTEQFF
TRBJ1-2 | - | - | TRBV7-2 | TGTGCCAGCAGCTCCTACGGACAGCCCCAACGTGGCTACACCTTC | CASSSYGQPQRGYTF
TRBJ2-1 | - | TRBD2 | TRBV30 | TGTGCCTGGAGTGTACAATTCGGGACTAGCGGATTCAATGAGCAGTTCTTC | CAWSVQFGTSGFNEQFF
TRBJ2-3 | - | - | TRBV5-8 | TGTGCCAGCAGCTTGGCCGCAGATACGCAGTATTTT | CASSLAADTQYF
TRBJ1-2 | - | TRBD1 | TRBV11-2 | TGTGCCAGCAGCTGGACAGGGGTCGGCTACACCTTC | CASSWTGVGYTF
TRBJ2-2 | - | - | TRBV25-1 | TGTGCCAGTCGGGCAGGGAACGGGGAGCTGTTTTTT | CASRAGNGELFF
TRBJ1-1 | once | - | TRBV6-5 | TGTGCCAGCAGTTACGGGGCTCCGAACACTGAAGCTTTCTTT | CASSYGAPNTEAFF
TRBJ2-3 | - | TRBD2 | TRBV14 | TGTGCCAGCAGCCCAGCGGCGGGAGCCACAGATACGCAGTATTTT | CASSPAAGATDTQYF
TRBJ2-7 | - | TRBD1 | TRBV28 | TGTGCCTCCCAGGACAGGGGGCGAGGTTTCCACGAGCAGTACTTC | CASQDRGRGFHEQYF
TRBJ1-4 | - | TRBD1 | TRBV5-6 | TGTGCCAGCAGCTCGTACCAACAGGGGTGGAATGAAAAACTGTTTTTT | CASSSYQQGWNEKLFF
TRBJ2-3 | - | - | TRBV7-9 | TGTGCCAGCAGCTCGCGAACGGGCACAGATACGCAGTATTTT | CASSSRTGTDTQYF
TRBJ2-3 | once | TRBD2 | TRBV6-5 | TGTGCCAGCAGTTACTCGACGGGAGGCAGGCAGTATTTT | CASSYSTGGRQYF
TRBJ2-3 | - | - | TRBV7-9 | TGTGCCAGCAGCTTCGCGGGATCTGGCACAGATACGCAGTATTTT | CASSFAGSGTDTQYF
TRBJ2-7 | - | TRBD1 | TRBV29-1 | TGCAGCGTTGAAGTTTATTCGGGGACAGAGCATCCCTCCTACGAGCAGTACTTC | CSVEVYSGTEHPSYEQYF
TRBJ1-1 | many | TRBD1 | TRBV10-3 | TGTGCCATCGGGCCAGGGGGGATGAACACTGAAGCTTTCTTT | CAIGPGGMNTEAFF
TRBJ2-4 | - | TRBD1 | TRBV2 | TGTGCCAGCAGTACCGGGACAGACCTAAAAAACATTCAGTACTTC | CASSTGTDLKNIQYF
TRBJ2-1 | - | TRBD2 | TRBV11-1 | TGTGCCAGCAGCGGGAGACTAGCGGGAGGAAAGCAGTTCTTC | CASSGRLAGGKQFF
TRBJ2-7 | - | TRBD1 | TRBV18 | TGTGCCAGCTCAACGGACAGGGGGTTGTACGAGCAGTACTTC | CASSTDRGLYEQYF
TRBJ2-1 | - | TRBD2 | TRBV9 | TGTGCCAGCGAGGCTAGCGGGAGGGCAAGTGAGCAGTTCTTC | CASEASGRASEQFF
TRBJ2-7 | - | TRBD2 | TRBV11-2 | TGTGCCAGCAGCTCCAGACACTCATTTCTTCTAGCGGGAGTGTACGAGCAGTACTTC | CASSSRHSFLLAGVYEQYF
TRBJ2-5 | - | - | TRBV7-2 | TGTGCCAGCAGCTTAGCGACCACACTTTCTAGGGGGCAAGAGACCCAGTACTTC | CASSLATTLSRGQETQYF
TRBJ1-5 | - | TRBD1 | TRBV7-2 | TGTGCCAGCAGCCGCGACAGGGCTGGACAGCCCCAGCATTTT | CASSRDRAGQPQHF
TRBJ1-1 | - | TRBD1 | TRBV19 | TGTGCCAGTAGCAAGAAACCCGGGACAGGGACCACTGAAGCTTTCTTT | CASSKKPGTGTTEAFF
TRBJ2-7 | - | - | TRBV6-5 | TGTGCCAGCAGGGACCAGGGGAGGGAGGGTGAGCAGTACTTC | CASRDQGREGEQYF
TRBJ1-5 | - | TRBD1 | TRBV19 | TGTGCCAGTAGTATACAGGGACAGGGACAGCCCCAGCATTTT | CASSIQGQGQPQHF
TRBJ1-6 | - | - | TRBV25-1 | TGTGCCAGCAGGGCTGGAGGGACCTGGGAATCACCCCTCCACTTT | CASRAGGTWESPLHF